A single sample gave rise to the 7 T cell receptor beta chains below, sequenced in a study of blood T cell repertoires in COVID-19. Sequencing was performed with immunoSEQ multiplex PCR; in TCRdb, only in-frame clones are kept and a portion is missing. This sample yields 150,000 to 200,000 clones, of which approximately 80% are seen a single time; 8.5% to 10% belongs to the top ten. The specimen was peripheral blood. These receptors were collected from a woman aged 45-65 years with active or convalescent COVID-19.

The CDR3 DNA sequence: TGTGCCAGCAGCTTGGGGTGGGGAGACGAGCAGTACTTC. Translated, it gives CASSLGWGDEQYF. The J gene is TRBJ2-7, the V gene TRBV11-3, with TRBD2 as a possible D gene (5 bases). The germline gives CDR1 SGHNT, CDR2 YENEEA. Trimming left V 3 bases short and J 5 bases short, with 11 bases between. The CDR3 has 13 amino acids.

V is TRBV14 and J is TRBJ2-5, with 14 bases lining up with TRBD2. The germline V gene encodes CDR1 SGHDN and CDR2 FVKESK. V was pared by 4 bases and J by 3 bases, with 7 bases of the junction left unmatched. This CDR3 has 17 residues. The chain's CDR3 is CASSPWTSGRREETQYF. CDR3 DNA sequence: TGTGCCAGCAGCCCTTGGACTAGCGGGAGGAGGGAAGAGACCCAGTACTTC.

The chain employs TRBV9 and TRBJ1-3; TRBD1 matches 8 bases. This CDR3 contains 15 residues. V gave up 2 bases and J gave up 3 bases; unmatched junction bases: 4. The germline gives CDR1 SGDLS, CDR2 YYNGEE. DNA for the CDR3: TGTGCCAGCAGCGTTCAGGGGACAGGTGGAAACACCATATATTTT. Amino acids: CASSVQGTGGNTIYF.

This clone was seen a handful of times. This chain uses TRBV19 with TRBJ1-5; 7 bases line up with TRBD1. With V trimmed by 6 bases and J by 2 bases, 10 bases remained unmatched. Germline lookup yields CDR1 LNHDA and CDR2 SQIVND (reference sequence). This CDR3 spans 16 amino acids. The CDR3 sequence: CASSPGQALGNQPQHF. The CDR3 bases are TGTGCCAGTAGCCCTGGACAGGCCTTGGGCAATCAGCCCCAGCATTTT.

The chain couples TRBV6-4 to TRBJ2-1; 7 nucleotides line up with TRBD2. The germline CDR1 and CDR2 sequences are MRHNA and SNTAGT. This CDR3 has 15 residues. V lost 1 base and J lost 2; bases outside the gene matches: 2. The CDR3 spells CASSDLGGAYNEQFF. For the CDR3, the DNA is TGTGCCAGCAGTGACTTGGGAGGGGCCTACAATGAGCAGTTCTTC.

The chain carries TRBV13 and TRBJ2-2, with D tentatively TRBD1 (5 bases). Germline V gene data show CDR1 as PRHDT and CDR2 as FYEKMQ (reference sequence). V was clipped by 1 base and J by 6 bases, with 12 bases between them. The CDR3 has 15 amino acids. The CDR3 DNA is TGTGCCAGCAGCTTAGCAGGGATGGGGTCCGGGGAGCTGTTTTTT. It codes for CASSLAGMGSGELFF.

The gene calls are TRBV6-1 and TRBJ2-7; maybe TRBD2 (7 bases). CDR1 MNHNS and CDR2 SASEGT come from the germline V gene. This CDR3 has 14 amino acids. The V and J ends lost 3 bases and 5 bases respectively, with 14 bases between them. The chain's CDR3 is CASSDGGLRNEQYF. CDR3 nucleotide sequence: TGTGCCAGCAGTGACGGGGGGCTGAGGAACGAGCAGTACTTC.